This T cell receptor beta chain is from a study of T cells after yellow fever vaccination. Germline lookup yields CDR1 SGHTA and CDR2 FQGNSA. Trimming shortened V by 1 base and J by 4 bases, and 12 bases separated the two germline ends. The CDR3 totals 15 residues. Synthesis of TCR cDNA relied on 5'RACE template switching, which attached a universal primer site and UMIs. One entry per CDR3 protein, called by TCRdb with MiXCR from the 5' RACE reads. This sample has 300,000 or so distinct CDR3 sequences, with under 15% found just once. This chain uses TRBV7-2 with TRBJ2-3; possibly TRBD1 for D (5 bases). The sequenced sample was CD4+ T cells sorted from PBMCs, obtained 45 days after the yellow fever booster vaccination. This receptor was taken from a man aged 25-45 years who received the YFV17D yellow fever vaccine. This CDR3 reads CASSLDVGRPDTQYF. DNA for the CDR3: TGTGCCAGCAGCTTAGATGTGGGGCGCCCAGATACGCAGTATTTT.